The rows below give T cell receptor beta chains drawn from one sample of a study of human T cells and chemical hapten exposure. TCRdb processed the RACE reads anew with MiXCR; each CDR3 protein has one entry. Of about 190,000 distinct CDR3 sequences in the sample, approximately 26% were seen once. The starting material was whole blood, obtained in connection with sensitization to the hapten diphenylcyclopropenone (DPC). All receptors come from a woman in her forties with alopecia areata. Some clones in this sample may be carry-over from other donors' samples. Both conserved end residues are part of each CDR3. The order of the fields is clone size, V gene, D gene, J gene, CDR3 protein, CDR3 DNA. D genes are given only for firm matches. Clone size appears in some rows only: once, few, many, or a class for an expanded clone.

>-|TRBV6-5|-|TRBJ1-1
CASSYPTSSEAFF
TGTGCCAGCAGTTACCCGACTAGCAGTGAAGCTTTCTTT
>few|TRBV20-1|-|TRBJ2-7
CSAAEGADSYEQYF
TGCAGTGCTGCCGAAGGTGCGGACTCCTACGAGCAGTACTTC
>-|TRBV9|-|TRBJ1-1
CASSPYGNTEAFF
TGTGCCAGCAGCCCCTATGGGAACACTGAAGCTTTCTTT
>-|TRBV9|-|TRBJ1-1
CASSPRQPGVTEAFF
TGTGCCAGCAGCCCCAGACAGCCGGGCGTCACTGAAGCTTTCTTT
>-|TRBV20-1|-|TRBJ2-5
CSARVGGAGETQYF
TGCAGTGCTAGAGTTGGGGGAGCGGGAGAGACCCAGTACTTC
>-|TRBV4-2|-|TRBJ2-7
CASSQVGSSDEQYF
TGTGCCAGCAGCCAAGTCGGGTCATCCGACGAGCAGTACTTC
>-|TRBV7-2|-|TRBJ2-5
CASSPIPQETQYF
TGTGCCAGCAGCCCGATTCCCCAAGAGACCCAGTACTTC
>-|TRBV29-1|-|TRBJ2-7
CSVEDVTDYEQYF
TGCAGCGTTGAAGATGTGACAGACTACGAGCAGTACTTC
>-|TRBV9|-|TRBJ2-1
CASSVGYEQFF
TGTGCCAGCAGCGTAGGGTATGAGCAGTTCTTC
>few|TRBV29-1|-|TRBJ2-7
CSVVGQISSYEQYF
TGCAGCGTTGTAGGGCAGATTTCCTCCTACGAGCAGTACTTC
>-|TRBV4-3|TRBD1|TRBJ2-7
CASSQLAPTGGNVDEQYF
TGCGCCAGCAGCCAATTGGCCCCGACAGGGGGGAACGTGGACGAGCAGTACTTC
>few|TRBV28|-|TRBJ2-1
CASSFYPGSSYNEQFF
TGTGCCAGCAGTTTTTACCCGGGAAGCTCCTACAATGAGCAGTTCTTC
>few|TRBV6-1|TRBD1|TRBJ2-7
CASSESQGASEQYF
TGTGCCAGCAGTGAATCACAGGGGGCCAGCGAGCAGTACTTC
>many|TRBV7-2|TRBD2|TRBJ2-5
CASSEGLAGGQETQYF
TGTGCCAGCAGCGAAGGACTAGCGGGAGGGCAAGAGACCCAGTACTTC
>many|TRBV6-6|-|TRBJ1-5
CASSSSDSNQPQHF
TGTGCCAGCAGTAGCAGCGATAGCAATCAGCCCCAGCATTTT
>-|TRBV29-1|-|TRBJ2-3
CSVAIGADTQYF
TGCAGCGTTGCTATTGGGGCAGATACGCAGTATTTT
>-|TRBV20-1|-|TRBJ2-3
CSAEVVDTQYF
TGCAGTGCTGAGGTTGTAGATACGCAGTATTTT
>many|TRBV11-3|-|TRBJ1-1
CASSFSNMNTEAFF
TGTGCCAGCAGCTTCTCAAACATGAACACTGAAGCTTTCTTT
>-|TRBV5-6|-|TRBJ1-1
CASSLGPGAFF
TGTGCCAGCAGCCTGGGACCGGGAGCTTTCTTT
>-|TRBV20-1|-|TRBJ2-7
CSATSTGSRYEQYF
TGCAGTGCTACATCCACCGGGAGTAGGTACGAGCAGTACTTC
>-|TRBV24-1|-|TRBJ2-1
CATSDLSGSWSYNEQFF
TGTGCCACCAGTGATTTGTCAGGGTCCTGGTCCTACAATGAGCAGTTCTTC
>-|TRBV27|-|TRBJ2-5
CASSLGQTQYF
TGTGCCAGCAGTTTGGGGCAGACCCAGTACTTC
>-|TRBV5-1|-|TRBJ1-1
CASSLVEGSNTEAFF
TGCGCCAGCAGCTTGGTTGAGGGATCGAACACTGAAGCTTTCTTT
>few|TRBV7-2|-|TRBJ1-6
CASSSDPSPLHF
TGTGCCAGCAGCTCAGACCCTTCACCCCTCCACTTT
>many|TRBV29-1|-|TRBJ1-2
CSVELRGSYGYTF
TGCAGCGTTGAATTGAGGGGTTCCTATGGCTACACCTTC
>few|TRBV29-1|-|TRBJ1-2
CSVRGGGGYTF
TGCAGCGTTCGAGGGGGGGGTGGCTACACCTTC
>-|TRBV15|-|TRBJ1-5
CATSRVGNQPQHF
TGTGCCACCAGCAGAGTAGGTAATCAGCCCCAGCATTTT
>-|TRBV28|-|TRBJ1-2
CASSFEPYGYTF
TGTGCCAGCAGTTTCGAACCCTATGGCTACACCTTC
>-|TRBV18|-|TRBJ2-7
CASSPGKREQYF
TGTGCCAGCTCACCGGGAAAGCGAGAGCAGTACTTC
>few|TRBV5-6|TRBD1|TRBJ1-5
CASSRRGQQGNQPQHF
TGTGCCAGCAGCCGCAGGGGGCAGCAGGGCAATCAGCCCCAGCATTTT
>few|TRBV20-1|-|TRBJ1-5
CSARDHMSISNQPQHF
TGCAGTGCTAGAGATCACATGTCGATAAGCAATCAGCCCCAGCATTTT
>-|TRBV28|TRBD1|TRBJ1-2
CASSPTGAGYGYTF
TGTGCCAGCAGCCCGACAGGGGCGGGTTATGGCTACACCTTC
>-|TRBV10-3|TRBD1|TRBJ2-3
CAISESTGGITDTQYF
TGTGCCATCAGTGAGTCGACAGGGGGAATCACAGATACGCAGTATTTT